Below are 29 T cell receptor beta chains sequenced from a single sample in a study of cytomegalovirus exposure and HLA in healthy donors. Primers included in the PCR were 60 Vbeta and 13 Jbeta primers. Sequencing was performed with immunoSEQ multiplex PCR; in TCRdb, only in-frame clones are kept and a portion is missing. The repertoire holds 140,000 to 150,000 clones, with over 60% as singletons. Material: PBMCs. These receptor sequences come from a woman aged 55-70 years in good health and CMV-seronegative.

CDR3 sequence (DNA): TGTGCCAGCAACCAGGGCACCGGGGAGCTGTTTTTT. This encodes CASNQGTGELFF. The chain links TRBV5-4 to TRBJ2-2, with TRBD1 as a possible D gene (5 bases). CDR3 length: 12 residues. With 6 bases removed from V and 4 bases from J, the gap between germline ends came to 7 bases. Per germline, CDR1 SGHNT and CDR2 YYREEE (reference sequence).

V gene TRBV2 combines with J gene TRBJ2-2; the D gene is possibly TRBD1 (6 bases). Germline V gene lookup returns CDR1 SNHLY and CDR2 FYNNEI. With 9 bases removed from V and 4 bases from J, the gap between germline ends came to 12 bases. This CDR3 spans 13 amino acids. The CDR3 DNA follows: TGTGCCAGTCAGGCCAGGGGCACCGGGGAGCTGTTTTTT. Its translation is CASQARGTGELFF.

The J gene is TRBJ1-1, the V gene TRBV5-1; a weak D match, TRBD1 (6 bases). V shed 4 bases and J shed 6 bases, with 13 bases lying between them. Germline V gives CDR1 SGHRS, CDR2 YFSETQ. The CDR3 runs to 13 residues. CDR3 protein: CASSGQNFPEAFF. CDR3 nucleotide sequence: TGCGCCAGCAGCGGACAGAACTTCCCTGAAGCTTTCTTT.

The CDR3 DNA reads as TGTGCCAGCAGCCTAGCGGGAGGAGGGCAAGAGACCCAGTACTTC. It codes for CASSLAGGGQETQYF. V usage is TRBV28 and J usage is TRBJ2-5; 11 positions agree with TRBD2. The V gene end was trimmed by 6 bases and the J gene end by 2 bases; junction bases not matched to a gene: 5. The CDR3 covers 15 residues. Germline-derived CDR1 and CDR2 are MDHEN and SYDVKM.

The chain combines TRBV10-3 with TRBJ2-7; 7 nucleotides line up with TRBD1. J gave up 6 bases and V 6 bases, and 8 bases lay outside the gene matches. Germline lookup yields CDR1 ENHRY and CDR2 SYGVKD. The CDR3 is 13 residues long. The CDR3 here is CAIRITGVGEQYF. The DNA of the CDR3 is TGTGCCATCAGAATCACAGGGGTCGGCGAGCAGTACTTC.

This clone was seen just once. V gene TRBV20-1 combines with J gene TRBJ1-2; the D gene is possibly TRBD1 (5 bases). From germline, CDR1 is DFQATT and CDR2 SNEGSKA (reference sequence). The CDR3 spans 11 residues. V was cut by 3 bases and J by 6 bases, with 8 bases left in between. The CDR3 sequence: CSASAGNGYTF. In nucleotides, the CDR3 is TGCAGTGCTAGTGCAGGGAATGGCTACACCTTC.

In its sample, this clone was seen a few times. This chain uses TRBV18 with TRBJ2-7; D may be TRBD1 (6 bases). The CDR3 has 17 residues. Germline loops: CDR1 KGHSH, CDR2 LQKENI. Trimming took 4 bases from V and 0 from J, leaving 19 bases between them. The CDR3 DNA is TGTGCCAGCTCACAGCGAGCAGGGACATTTACCTCCTACGAGCAGTACTTC. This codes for CASSQRAGTFTSYEQYF.

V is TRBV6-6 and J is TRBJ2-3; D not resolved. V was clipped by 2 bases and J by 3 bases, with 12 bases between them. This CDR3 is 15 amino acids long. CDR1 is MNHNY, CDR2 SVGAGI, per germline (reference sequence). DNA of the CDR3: TGTGCCAGCAGTTACGGCCTCCTCCCGACAGATACGCAGTATTTT. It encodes CASSYGLLPTDTQYF.

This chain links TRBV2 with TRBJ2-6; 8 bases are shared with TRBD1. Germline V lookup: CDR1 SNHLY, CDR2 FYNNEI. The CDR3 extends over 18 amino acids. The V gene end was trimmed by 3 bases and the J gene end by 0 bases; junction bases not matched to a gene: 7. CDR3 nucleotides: TGTGCCAGCAGTGACCCGACAGGGGCCCTCTCTGGGGCCAACGTCCTGACTTTC. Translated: CASSDPTGALSGANVLTF. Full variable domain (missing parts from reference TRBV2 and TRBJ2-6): EPEVTQTPSHQVTQMGQEVILRCVPISNHLYFYWYRQILGQKVEFLVSFYNNEISEKSEIFDDQFSVERPDGSNFTLKIRSTKLEDSAMYFCASSDPTGALSGANVLTFGAGSRLTVL.

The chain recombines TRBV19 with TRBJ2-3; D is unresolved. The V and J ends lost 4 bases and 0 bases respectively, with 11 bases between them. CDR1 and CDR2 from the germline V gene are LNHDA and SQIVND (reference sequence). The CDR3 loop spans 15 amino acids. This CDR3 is CASSTSLSSTDTQYF. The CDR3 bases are TGTGCCAGTAGTACTTCCCTTTCTAGCACAGATACGCAGTATTTT.

The chain's CDR3 is CASSERTGKNIQYF. The CDR3 nucleotides read TGTGCCAGCAGTGAAAGGACAGGGAAAAACATTCAGTACTTC. The chain combines TRBV6-5 with TRBJ2-4; 8 nucleotides agree with TRBD1. Unmatched junction bases numbered 4, after V lost 5 bases and J lost 4 bases. In germline, CDR1 is MNHEY, CDR2 SVGAGI. The CDR3 has 14 residues.

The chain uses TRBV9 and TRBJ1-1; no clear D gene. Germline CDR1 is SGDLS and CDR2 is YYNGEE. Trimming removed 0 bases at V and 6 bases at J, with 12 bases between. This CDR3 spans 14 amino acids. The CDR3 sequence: CASSVGPTGAEAFF. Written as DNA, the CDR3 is TGTGCCAGCAGCGTAGGCCCAACCGGGGCTGAAGCTTTCTTT.

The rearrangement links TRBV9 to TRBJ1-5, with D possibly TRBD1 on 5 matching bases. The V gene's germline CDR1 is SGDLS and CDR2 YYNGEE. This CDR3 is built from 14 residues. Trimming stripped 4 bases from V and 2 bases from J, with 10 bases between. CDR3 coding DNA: TGTGCCAGCAGCTCGGACAATGGCAATCAGCCCCAGCATTTT. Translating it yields CASSSDNGNQPQHF.

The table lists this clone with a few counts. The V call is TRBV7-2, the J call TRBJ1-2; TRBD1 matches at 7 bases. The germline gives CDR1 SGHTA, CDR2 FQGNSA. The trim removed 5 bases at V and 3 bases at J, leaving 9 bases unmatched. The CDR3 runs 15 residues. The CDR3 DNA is TGTGCCAGCAGCGGAGGCAGGGGGGTGCACTATGGCTACACCTTC. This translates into CASSGGRGVHYGYTF.

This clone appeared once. The CDR3 DNA sequence: TGTGCCAGCAGTCCGGGGAGGGTCCGCCAGTACTTC. Its protein is CASSPGRVRQYF. The V and J genes are TRBV28 and TRBJ2-7, with TRBD2 identical over 7 bases. Per the germline V gene, CDR1 is MDHEN and CDR2 is SYDVKM. V dropped 5 bases and J dropped 10; count of bases not matched to a gene: 8. This CDR3 has 12 amino acids.

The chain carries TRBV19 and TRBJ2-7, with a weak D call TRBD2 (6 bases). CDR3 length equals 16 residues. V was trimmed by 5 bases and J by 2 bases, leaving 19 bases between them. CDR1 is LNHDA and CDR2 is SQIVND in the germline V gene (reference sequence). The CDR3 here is CASSGNREIRPYEQYF. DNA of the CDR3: TGTGCCAGTAGTGGAAACCGGGAGATAAGGCCCTACGAGCAGTACTTC.

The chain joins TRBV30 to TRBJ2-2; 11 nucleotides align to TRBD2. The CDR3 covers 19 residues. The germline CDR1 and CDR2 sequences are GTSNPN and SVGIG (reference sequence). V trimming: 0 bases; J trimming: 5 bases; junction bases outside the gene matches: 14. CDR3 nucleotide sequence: TGTGCCTGGAGTGTACGGAGCCCCCCTAGCGGGAGGTGTACCGGGGAGCTGTTTTTT. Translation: CAWSVRSPPSGRCTGELFF.

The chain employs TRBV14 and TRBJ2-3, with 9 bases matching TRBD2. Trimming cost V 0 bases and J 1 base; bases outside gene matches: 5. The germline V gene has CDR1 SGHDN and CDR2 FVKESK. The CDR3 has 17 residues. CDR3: CASSQDLRGGGTDTQYF. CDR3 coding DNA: TGTGCCAGCAGCCAAGATCTTCGCGGGGGGGGCACAGATACGCAGTATTTT.

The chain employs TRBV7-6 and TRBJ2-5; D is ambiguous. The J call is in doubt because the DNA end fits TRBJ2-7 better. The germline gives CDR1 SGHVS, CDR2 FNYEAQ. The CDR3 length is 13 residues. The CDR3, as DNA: TGTGCCAGCAGCTTAGCCGCTTCCTACGAGCAGTACTTC. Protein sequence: CASSLAASYEQYF.

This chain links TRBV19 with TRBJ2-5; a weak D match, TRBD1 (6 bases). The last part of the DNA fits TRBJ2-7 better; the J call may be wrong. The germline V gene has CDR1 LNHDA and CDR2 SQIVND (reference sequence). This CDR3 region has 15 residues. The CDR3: CASSVSSQGSYEQYF. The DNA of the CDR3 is TGTGCCAGTAGTGTATCCTCACAGGGAAGCTACGAGCAGTACTTC.

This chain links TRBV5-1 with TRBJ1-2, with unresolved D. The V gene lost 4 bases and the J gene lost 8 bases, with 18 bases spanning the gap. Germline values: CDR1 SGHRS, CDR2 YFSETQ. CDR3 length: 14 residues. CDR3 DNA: TGCGCCAGCAGCCCCCTAATGCTCAACTCCGGCTACACCTTC. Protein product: CASSPLMLNSGYTF.

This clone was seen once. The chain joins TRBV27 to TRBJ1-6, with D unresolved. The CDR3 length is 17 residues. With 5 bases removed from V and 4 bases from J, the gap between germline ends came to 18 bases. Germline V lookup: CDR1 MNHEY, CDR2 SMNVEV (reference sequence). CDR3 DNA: TGTGCCAGCAGTCCACCCGCACGGGCGGGGTATAATTCACCCCTCCACTTT. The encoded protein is CASSPPARAGYNSPLHF.

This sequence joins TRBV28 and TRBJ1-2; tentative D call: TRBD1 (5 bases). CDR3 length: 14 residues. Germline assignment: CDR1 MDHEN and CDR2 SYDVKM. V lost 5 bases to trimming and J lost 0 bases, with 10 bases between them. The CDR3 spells CASSTGIANYGYTF. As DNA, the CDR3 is TGTGCCAGCAGTACAGGCATAGCTAACTATGGCTACACCTTC.

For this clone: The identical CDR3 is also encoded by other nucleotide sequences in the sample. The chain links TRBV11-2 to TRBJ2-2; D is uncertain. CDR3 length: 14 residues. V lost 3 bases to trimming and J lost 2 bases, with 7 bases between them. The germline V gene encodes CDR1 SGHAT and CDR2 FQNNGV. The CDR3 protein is CASSFGQNTGELFF. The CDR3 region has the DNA TGTGCCAGCAGCTTCGGTCAAAACACCGGGGAGCTGTTTTTT.

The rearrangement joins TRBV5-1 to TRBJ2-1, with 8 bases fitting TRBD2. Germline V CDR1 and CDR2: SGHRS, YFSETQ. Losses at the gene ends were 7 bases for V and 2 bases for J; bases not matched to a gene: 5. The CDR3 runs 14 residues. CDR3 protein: CASFSGTAYNEQFF. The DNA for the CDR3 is TGCGCCAGCTTTAGCGGGACGGCCTACAATGAGCAGTTCTTC.

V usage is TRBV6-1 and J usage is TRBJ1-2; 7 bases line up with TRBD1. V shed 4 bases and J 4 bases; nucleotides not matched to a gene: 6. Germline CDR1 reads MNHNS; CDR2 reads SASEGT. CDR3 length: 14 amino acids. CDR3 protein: CASSGDSPTYGYTF. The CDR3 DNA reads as TGTGCCAGCAGTGGGGACAGCCCTACCTATGGCTACACCTTC.

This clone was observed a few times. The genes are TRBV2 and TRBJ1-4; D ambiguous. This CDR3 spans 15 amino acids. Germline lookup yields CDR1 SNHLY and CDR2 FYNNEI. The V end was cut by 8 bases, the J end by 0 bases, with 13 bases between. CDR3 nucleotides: TGTGCCAGCCACCAAGCGGGGACAACTAATGAAAAACTGTTTTTT. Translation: CASHQAGTTNEKLFF. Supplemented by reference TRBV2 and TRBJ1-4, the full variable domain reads EPEVTQTPSHQVTQMGQEVILRCVPISNHLYFYWYRQILGQKVEFLVSFYNNEISEKSEIFDDQFSVERPDGSNFTLKIRSTKLEDSAMYFCASHQAGTTNEKLFFGSGTQLSVL.

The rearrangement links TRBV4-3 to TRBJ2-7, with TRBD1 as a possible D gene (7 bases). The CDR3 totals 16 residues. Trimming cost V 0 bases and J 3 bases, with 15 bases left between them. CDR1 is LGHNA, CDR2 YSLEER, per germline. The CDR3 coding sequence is TGCGCCAGCAGCCAAGATAGAGGAGGGGGCGACTACGAGCAGTACTTC. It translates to CASSQDRGGGDYEQYF.

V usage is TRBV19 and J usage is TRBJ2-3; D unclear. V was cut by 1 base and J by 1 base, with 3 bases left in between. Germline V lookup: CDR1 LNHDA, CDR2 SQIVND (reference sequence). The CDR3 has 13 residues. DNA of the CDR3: TGTGCCAGTAGTATAGCGGGCACAGATACGCAGTATTTT. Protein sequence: CASSIAGTDTQYF.